This is a list of T cell receptor beta chains from one sample in a study of cytomegalovirus exposure and HLA in healthy donors. The method was immunoSEQ multiplex PCR; TCRdb's version includes in-frame clones alone and lacks a portion of them. The table lists 110,000 to 150,000 clones, 8.5% to 10% of them singletons. Sequencing was done on a sample of PBMCs. The receptors here all came from a man aged 45-65 years in good health and CMV-seronegative. Both conserved end residues are part of each CDR3. The D gene is left open where the match is weak. The size field is filled for only some rows; it gives once, few, many or a size class.

CASSESNSYNEQFF TGTGCCAGCAGTGAGTCTAACTCCTACAATGAGCAGTTCTTC TRBJ2-1 TRBV2 . .
CASRETGSTEAFF TGTGCCAGCAGGGAAACAGGTTCCACTGAAGCTTTCTTT TRBJ1-1 TRBV5-6 . .
CAGSRGTYEQYF TGTGCCGGAAGTAGAGGGACCTACGAGCAGTACTTC TRBJ2-7 TRBV7-9 few .
CASGLGNRVGETQYF TGTGCTAGTGGTTTGGGCAACAGGGTCGGAGAGACCCAGTACTTC TRBJ2-5 TRBV12-5 few .
CASSPRDSQPQHF TGTGCCAGCTCACCACGGGACAGCCAGCCCCAGCATTTT TRBJ1-5 TRBV18 . TRBD1
CASSVSVSTDTQYF TGTGCCAGCAGCGTTAGCGTGTCCACAGATACGCAGTATTTT TRBJ2-3 TRBV5-4 few .
CASSVQGSYNEQFF TGTGCCAGCAGCGTGCAGGGGTCCTACAATGAGCAGTTCTTC TRBJ2-1 TRBV25-1 few .
CSVEANRDRPGELFF TGCAGCGTTGAAGCGAACCGGGACAGGCCTGGGGAACTGTTTTTT TRBJ1-4 TRBV29-1 . TRBD1
CASSWGGVASNQPQHF TGTGCCAGCAGCTGGGGGGGGGTTGCCAGCAATCAGCCCCAGCATTTT TRBJ1-5 TRBV7-9 . .
CASSLGGEADETQYF TGTGCCAGCAGCTTAGGGGGGGAGGCCGATGAGACCCAGTACTTC TRBJ2-5 TRBV11-3 few .
CASRPGTGGAGDEQFF TGCGCCAGCAGACCCGGGACAGGGGGCGCGGGCGATGAGCAGTTCTTC TRBJ2-1 TRBV10-2 many TRBD1
CACARGTDTQYF TGTGCCTGCGCCCGCGGCACAGATACGCAGTATTTT TRBJ2-3 TRBV30 few .
CASSQGDRSMNTEAFF TGTGCCAGCAGCCAAGGGGACAGAAGCATGAACACTGAAGCTTTCTTT TRBJ1-1 TRBV7-9 few TRBD1
CASSLVSSGTRLYEQYF TGTGCCAGCAGCTTAGTTTCCTCCGGGACTAGACTTTACGAGCAGTACTTC TRBJ2-7 TRBV7-2 few TRBD2
CASSLMAYSNQPQHF TGTGCCAGCAGTTTAATGGCTTATAGCAATCAGCCCCAGCATTTT TRBJ1-5 TRBV28 . .
CASSPPGGRQYF TGTGCCAGTAGTCCCCCAGGAGGTAGGCAGTACTTC TRBJ2-7 TRBV19 few .
CASSLALNTEAFF TGTGCCAGCAGCTTAGCCTTGAACACTGAAGCTTTCTTT TRBJ1-1 TRBV7-9 few .
CASRRDSSGNTIYF TGCGCCAGCAGGCGGGACAGCTCTGGAAACACCATATATTTT TRBJ1-3 TRBV5-1 few TRBD1
CASSLRRDYGYTF TGTGCCAGCAGTCTAAGACGGGATTATGGCTACACCTTC TRBJ1-2 TRBV2 . .
CASSSGTGGYNEQFF TGTGCCAGCAGCTCCGGGACAGGGGGGTACAATGAGCAGTTCTTC TRBJ2-1 TRBV7-6 few TRBD1
CASVRDRVNTEAFF TGTGCCAGCGTCCGGGACAGGGTGAACACTGAAGCTTTCTTT TRBJ1-1 TRBV5-6 few TRBD1
CASSGEGAIEGQPQHF TGTGCCAGCAGTGGAGAGGGGGCGATCGAGGGTCAGCCCCAGCATTTT TRBJ1-5 TRBV25-1 . TRBD1
CASSSRTYGYTF TGTGCCAGCAGTTCCAGGACATATGGCTACACCTTC TRBJ1-2 TRBV28 few .
CASSPSDKRVDEQFF TGCGCCAGCAGCCCCTCTGACAAGCGGGTGGATGAGCAGTTCTTC TRBJ2-1 TRBV5-1 few .
CASSLSATSGGTDTQYF TGTGCCAGCAGCCTTAGCGCTACTAGCGGTGGCACAGATACGCAGTATTTT TRBJ2-3 TRBV7-2 few TRBD2
CASSLKGLADGYEQYF TGTGCCAGCAGTTTAAAGGGACTAGCGGACGGCTACGAGCAGTACTTC TRBJ2-7 TRBV28 . TRBD2
CASSSTRGRAEQYF TGTGCCAGCAGCTCAACCAGGGGGCGCGCCGAGCAGTACTTC TRBJ2-7 TRBV2 . TRBD1
CAWNYLGGISEAFF TGTGCCTGGAATTACCTAGGCGGGATCTCTGAAGCTTTCTTT TRBJ1-1 TRBV30 few .
CASSLALAGGQDIQYF TGTGCCAGCAGCTTAGCCCTAGCGGGGGGGCAGGACATTCAGTACTTC TRBJ2-4 TRBV11-3 . TRBD2
CASSLGAGGSDTEAFF TGTGCGAGCAGCTTAGGGGCAGGGGGATCGGACACTGAAGCTTTCTTT TRBJ1-1 TRBV7-9 . TRBD1
CASSISGVWGQSSNQPQHF TGTGCCAGTAGTATAAGCGGGGTTTGGGGGCAGTCGAGCAATCAGCCCCAGCATTTT TRBJ1-5 TRBV19 . .
CASSTGQGRQPQHF TGTGCCAGTAGTACGGGACAGGGGCGTCAGCCCCAGCATTTT TRBJ1-5 TRBV19 . TRBD1
CASSLDLDRKLYEQYF TGTGCCAGCAGCTTAGATCTGGACAGAAAGCTCTACGAGCAGTACTTC TRBJ2-7 TRBV11-3 . .
CASSLAAQGPQETQYF TGCGCCAGCAGCTTGGCCGCACAGGGGCCCCAGGAGACCCAGTACTTC TRBJ2-5 TRBV5-1 . TRBD1
CAAKTGTYEQYF TGTGCCGCCAAGACAGGGACCTACGAGCAGTACTTC TRBJ2-7 TRBV10-3 . TRBD1
CASSIQQGGSYNEQFF TGTGCCAGCAGCATTCAACAGGGGGGCTCCTACAATGAGCAGTTCTTC TRBJ2-1 TRBV11-1 few TRBD1
CASSEAAGRDTQYF TGTGCCAGCAGTGAAGCGGCGGGCCGGGATACGCAGTATTTT TRBJ2-3 TRBV6-1 few .
CASRGTGQFFTDTQYF TGTGCCAGCAGGGGAACGGGACAGTTTTTCACAGATACGCAGTATTTT TRBJ2-3 TRBV28 few TRBD1
CASSWEGLPYNEQFF TGTGCCAGCAGTTGGGAGGGGCTCCCCTACAATGAGCAGTTCTTC TRBJ2-1 TRBV6-6 few TRBD2
CASSLSINEPATNEKLFF TGTGCCAGCAGTTTATCGATCAATGAGCCCGCAACTAATGAAAAACTGTTTTTT TRBJ1-4 TRBV27 few .